Each of the 4 T cell receptor beta chains below was sequenced from the same sample in a study of T cells in Graves' hyperthyroidism and ophthalmopathy. Amplified TCR beta CDR3 regions derived from RNA transcripts. HTBI primers were employed in a first-round RT-PCR of the TCR CDR3. TCRdb reprocessed the multiplex PCR reads via MiXCR and lists one record per CDR3 protein. Of some 370,000 distinct CDR3 sequences in the sample, more than 13% were seen once. Sequencing was carried out using blood. The receptors were gathered from a middle-aged man with Graves' ophthalmopathy.

This clonotype was seen only a few times. This sequence joins TRBV29-1 and TRBJ1-2; 12 bases match TRBD1. There are 16 residues in the CDR3. Losses at the gene ends were 8 bases for V and 3 bases for J; bases not matched to a gene: 13. From germline, CDR1 is SQVTM and CDR2 ANQGSEA. The chain's CDR3 is CSSAGTGGGGHYGYTF. CDR3 coding DNA: TGCAGCTCGGCCGGGACAGGGGGCGGAGGACACTATGGCTACACCTTC.

The rearrangement uses TRBV19 and TRBJ1-2, with D unresolved. The CDR3 covers 13 residues. V gave up 9 bases and J gave up 0 bases, with 11 bases separating them. Germline CDR1 is LNHDA and CDR2 is SQIVND (reference sequence). CDR3 in DNA: TGTGCCAGCACCACAGAAGCTAACTATGGCTACACCTTC. Translated, it gives CASTTEANYGYTF.

This clonotype was observed at least ten times. The rearrangement uses TRBV11-3 and TRBJ2-1; D not resolved. Germline CDR1 SGHNT, CDR2 YENEEA. This CDR3 is 13 amino acids long. The V and J ends lost 5 bases and 4 bases respectively, with 9 bases between them. The CDR3, as DNA: TGTGCCAGCAGCCCGGAGTCTTACAATGAGCAGTTCTTC. This codes for CASSPESYNEQFF.

This clonotype has at least ten counts. The V call is TRBV7-9, the J call TRBJ2-7; unclear D gene. V shed 6 bases and J shed 6 bases, with 12 bases lying between them. CDR1 and CDR2 from the germline V gene are SEHNR and FQNEAQ (reference sequence). The CDR3 is 12 amino acids. The DNA of the CDR3 is TGTGCCAGCAGTTCACTGGGTGGCGAGCAGTACTTC. This gives the protein CASSSLGGEQYF.